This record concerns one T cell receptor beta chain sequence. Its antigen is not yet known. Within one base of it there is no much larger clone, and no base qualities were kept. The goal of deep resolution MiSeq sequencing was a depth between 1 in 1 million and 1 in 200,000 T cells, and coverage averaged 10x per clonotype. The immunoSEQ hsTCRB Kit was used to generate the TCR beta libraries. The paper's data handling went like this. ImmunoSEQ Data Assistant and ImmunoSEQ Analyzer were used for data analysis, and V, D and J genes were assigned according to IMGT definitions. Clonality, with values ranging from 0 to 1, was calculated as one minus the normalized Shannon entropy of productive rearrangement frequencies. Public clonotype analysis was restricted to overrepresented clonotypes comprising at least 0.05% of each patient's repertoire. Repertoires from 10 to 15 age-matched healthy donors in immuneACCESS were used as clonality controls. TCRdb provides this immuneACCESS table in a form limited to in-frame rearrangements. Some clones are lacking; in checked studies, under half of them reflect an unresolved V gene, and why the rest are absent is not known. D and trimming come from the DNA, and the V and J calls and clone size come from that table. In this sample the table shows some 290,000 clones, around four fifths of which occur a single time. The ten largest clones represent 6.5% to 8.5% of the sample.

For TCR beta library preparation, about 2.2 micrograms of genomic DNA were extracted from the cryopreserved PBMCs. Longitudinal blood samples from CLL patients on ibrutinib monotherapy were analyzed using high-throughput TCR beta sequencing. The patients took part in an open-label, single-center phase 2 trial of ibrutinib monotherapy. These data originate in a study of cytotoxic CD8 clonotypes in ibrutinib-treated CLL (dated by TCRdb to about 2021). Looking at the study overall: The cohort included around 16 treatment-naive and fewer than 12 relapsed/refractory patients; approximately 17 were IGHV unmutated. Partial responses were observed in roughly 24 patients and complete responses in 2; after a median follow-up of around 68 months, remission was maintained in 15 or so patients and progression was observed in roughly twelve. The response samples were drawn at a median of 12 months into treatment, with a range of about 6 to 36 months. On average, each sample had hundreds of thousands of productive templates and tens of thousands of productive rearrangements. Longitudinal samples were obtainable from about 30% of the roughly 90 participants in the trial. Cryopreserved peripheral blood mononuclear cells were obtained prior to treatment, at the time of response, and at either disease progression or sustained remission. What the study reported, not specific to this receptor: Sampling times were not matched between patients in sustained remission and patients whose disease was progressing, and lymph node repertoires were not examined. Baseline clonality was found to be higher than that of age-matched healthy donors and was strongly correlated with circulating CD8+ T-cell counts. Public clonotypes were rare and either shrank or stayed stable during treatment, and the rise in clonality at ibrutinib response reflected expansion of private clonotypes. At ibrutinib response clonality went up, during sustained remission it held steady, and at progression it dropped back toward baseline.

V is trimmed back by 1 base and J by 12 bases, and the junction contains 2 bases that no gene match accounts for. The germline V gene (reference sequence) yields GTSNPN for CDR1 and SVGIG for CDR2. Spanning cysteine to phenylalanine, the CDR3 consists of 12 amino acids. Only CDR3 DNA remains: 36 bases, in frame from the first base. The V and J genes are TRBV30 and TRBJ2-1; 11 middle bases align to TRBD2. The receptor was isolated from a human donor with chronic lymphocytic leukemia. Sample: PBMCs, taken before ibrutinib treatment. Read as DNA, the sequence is TGTGCCTGGAGTGATAGCGGGAGGGGGCAGTTCTTC. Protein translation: CAWSDSGRGQFF.